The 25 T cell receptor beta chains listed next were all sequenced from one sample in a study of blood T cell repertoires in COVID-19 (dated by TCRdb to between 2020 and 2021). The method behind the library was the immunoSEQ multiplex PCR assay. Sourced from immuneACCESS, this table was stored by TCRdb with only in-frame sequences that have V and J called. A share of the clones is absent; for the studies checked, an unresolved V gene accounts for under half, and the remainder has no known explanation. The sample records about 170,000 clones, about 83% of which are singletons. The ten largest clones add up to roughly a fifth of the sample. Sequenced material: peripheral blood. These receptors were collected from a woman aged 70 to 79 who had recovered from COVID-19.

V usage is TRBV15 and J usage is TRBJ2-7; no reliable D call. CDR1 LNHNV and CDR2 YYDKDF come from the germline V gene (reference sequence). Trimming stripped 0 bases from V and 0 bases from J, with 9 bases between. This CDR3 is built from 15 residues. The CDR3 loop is CATSRETGGSYEQYF. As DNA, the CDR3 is TGTGCCACCAGCAGAGAGACCGGCGGCTCCTACGAGCAGTACTTC.

This CDR3 reads CASSVGGGNTDTQYF. The CDR3 coding sequence is TGTGCCAGCAGCGTTGGCGGGGGGAACACAGATACGCAGTATTTT. The chain links TRBV14 to TRBJ2-3, with 8 bases lining up with TRBD2. The V gene's germline CDR1 is SGHDN and CDR2 FVKESK. The V and J ends lost 5 bases and 2 bases, in that order; junction bases with no gene match: 6. The CDR3 runs 15 residues.

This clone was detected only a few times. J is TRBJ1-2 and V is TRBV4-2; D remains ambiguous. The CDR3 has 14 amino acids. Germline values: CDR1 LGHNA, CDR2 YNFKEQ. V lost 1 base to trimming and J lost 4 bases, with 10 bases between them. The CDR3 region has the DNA TGTGCCAGCAGCCAAGTACAGTTCGTCTATGGCTACACCTTC. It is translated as CASSQVQFVYGYTF.

CDR3 residues: CASSPTGPNTEAFF. DNA for the CDR3: TGTGCCAGCAGCCCGACAGGGCCGAACACTGAAGCTTTCTTT. The rearrangement uses TRBV4-2 and TRBJ1-1, with TRBD1 matching 7 bases. Germline values: CDR1 LGHNA, CDR2 YNFKEQ. With 4 bases clipped from V and 1 base from J, the junction kept 3 bases outside the gene matches. CDR3 length: 14 residues.

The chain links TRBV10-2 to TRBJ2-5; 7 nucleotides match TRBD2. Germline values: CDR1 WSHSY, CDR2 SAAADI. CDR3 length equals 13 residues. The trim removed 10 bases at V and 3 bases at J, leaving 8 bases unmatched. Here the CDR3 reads CATQLAGEETQYF. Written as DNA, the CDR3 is TGCGCCACCCAGTTGGCGGGGGAAGAGACCCAGTACTTC.

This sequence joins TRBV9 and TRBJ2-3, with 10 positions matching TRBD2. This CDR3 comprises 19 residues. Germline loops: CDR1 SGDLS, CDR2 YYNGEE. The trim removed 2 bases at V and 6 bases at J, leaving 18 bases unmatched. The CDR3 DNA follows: TGTGCCAGCAGCGTCCAAATCGGGAGCGGGAGGGCCTTCCCGGATACGCAGTATTTT. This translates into CASSVQIGSGRAFPDTQYF.

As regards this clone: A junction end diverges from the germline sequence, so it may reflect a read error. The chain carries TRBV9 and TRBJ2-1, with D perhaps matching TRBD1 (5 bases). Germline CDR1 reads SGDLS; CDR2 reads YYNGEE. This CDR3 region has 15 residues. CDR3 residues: CASSVAGASSNEQFF. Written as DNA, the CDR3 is TGTGCCAGCAGCGTAGCTGGGGCTTCCTCCAATGAGCAGTTCTTC.

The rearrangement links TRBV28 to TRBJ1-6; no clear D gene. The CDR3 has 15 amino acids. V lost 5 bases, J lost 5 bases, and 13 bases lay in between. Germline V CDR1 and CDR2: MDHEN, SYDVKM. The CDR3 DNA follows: TGTGCCAGCAGTCTCCGGGGTCTGAATAATTCACCCCTCCACTTT. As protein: CASSLRGLNNSPLHF.

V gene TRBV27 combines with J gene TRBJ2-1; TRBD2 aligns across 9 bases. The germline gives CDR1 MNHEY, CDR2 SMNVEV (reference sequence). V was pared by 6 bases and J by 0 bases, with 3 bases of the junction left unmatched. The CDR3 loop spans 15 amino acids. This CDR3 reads CASRLAGISYNEQFF. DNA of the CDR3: TGTGCCAGCAGGCTAGCGGGGATCTCCTACAATGAGCAGTTCTTC.

CDR3 sequence reads: CASSPRTGRLDTQYF. DNA for the CDR3: TGTGCCAGCAGCCCACGGACAGGGAGGTTGGATACGCAGTATTTT. This chain uses TRBV7-2 with TRBJ2-3; TRBD1 matches at 8 bases. The CDR3 extends over 15 amino acids. The germline V gene has CDR1 SGHTA and CDR2 FQGNSA. V was pared by 5 bases and J by 6 bases, with 10 bases of the junction left unmatched.

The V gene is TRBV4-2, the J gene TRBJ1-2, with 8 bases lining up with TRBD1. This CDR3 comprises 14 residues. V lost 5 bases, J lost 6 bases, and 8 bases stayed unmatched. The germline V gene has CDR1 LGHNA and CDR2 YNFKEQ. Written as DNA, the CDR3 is TGTGCCAGCAGCACCCGGACAGGGCGGGATGGCTACACCTTC. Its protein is CASSTRTGRDGYTF.

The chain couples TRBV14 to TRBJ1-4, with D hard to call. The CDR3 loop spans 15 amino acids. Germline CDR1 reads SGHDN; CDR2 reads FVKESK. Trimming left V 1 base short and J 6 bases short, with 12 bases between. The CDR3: CASSQGRGRDEKLFF. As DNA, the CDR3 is TGTGCCAGCAGCCAAGGGCGGGGTCGGGATGAAAAACTGTTTTTT.

CDR3 loop: CASSPVRGRGYTF. CDR3 nucleotides: TGTGCCAGCAGTCCCGTCCGAGGTCGAGGCTACACCTTC. The chain has TRBV2 and TRBJ1-2; no firm D call. The germline V gene has CDR1 SNHLY and CDR2 FYNNEI. The CDR3 is 13 residues long. V lost 5 bases to trimming and J lost 8 bases, with 15 bases between them.

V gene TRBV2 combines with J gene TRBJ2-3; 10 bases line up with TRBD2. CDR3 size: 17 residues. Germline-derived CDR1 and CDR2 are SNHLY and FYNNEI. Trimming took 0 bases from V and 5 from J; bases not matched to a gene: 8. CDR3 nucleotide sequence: TGTGCCAGCAGTGAAGCTTTGAGCGGGAGGGCCGTAGATACGCAGTATTTT. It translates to CASSEALSGRAVDTQYF.

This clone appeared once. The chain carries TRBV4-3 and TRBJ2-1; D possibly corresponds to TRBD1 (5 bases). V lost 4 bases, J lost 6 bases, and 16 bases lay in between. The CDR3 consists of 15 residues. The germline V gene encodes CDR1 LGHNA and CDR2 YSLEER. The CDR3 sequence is CASSLTGGQGNEQFF. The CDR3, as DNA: TGCGCCAGCAGCCTCACCGGTGGGCAGGGCAATGAGCAGTTCTTC.

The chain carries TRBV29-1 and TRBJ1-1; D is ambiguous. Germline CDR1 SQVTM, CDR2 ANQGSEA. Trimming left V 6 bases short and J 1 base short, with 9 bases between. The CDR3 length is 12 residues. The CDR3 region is CSVTPGNTEAFF. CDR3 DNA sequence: TGCAGCGTCACACCGGGGAACACTGAAGCTTTCTTT.

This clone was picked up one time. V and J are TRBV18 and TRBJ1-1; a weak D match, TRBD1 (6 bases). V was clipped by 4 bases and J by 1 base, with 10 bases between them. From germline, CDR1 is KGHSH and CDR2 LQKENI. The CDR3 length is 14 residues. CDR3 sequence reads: CASSQGVTNTEAFF. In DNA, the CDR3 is TGTGCCAGCTCACAGGGGGTAACGAACACTGAAGCTTTCTTT.

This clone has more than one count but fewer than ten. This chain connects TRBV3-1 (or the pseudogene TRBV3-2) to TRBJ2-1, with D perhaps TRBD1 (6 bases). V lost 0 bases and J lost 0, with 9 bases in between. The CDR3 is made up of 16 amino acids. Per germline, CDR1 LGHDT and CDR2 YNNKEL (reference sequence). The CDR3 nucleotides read TGTGCCAGCAGCCAAGATATGGGGGCCTCCTACAATGAGCAGTTCTTC. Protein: CASSQDMGASYNEQFF.

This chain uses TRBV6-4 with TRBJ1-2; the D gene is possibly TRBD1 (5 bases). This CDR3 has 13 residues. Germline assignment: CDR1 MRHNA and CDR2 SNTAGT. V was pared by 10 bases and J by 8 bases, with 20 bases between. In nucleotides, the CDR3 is TGTGCCACCTCGACCCAGACCGGGGGGGGCTACACCTTC. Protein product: CATSTQTGGGYTF.

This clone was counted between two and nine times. The chain's CDR3 is CASSPRGGLRETQYF. CDR3 nucleotides: TGTGCCAGCAGCCCCCGGGGGGGCCTCCGAGAGACCCAGTACTTC. The chain has TRBV3-1 (or the pseudogene TRBV3-2) and TRBJ2-5; the match to TRBD2 covers 8 bases. With 4 bases clipped from V and 4 bases from J, the junction kept 8 bases outside the gene matches. Germline loops: CDR1 LGHDT, CDR2 YNNKEL (reference sequence). CDR3 length equals 15 residues.

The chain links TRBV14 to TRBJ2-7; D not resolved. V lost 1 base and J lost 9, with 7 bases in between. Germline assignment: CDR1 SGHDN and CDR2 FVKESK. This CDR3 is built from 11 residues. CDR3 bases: TGTGCCAGCAGCCAAGTGTCTGTGCAGTACTTC. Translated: CASSQVSVQYF. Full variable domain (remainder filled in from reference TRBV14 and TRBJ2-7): EAGVTQFPSHSVIEKGQTVTLRCDPISGHDNLYWYRRVMGKEIKFLLHFVKESKQDESGMPNNRFLAERTGGTYSTLKVQPAELEDSGVYFCASSQVSVQYFGPGTRLTVT.

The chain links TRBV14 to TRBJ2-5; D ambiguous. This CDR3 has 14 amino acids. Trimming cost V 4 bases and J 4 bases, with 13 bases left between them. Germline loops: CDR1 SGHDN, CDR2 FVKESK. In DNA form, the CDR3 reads TGTGCCAGCAGCCCCCTGGGCAGGTCAGAGACCCAGTACTTC. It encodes CASSPLGRSETQYF. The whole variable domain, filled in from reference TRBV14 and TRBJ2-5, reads EAGVTQFPSHSVIEKGQTVTLRCDPISGHDNLYWYRRVMGKEIKFLLHFVKESKQDESGMPNNRFLAERTGGTYSTLKVQPAELEDSGVYFCASSPLGRSETQYFGPGTRLLVL.

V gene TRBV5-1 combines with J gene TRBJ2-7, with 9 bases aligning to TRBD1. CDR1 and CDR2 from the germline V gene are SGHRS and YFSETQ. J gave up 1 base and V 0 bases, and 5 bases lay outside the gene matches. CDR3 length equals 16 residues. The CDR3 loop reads CASSLEVGQGSYEQYF. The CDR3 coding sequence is TGCGCCAGCAGCTTGGAGGTCGGACAGGGGTCCTACGAGCAGTACTTC.

CDR3 sequence: CASSFPRGTGQLNEKLFF. The CDR3 coding sequence is TGTGCCAGCAGCTTCCCGCGGGGGACAGGGCAACTTAATGAAAAACTGTTTTTT. The chain joins TRBV7-9 to TRBJ1-4; 9 bases fit TRBD1. Germline-derived CDR1 and CDR2 are SEHNR and FQNEAQ (reference sequence). The length of the CDR3 is 18 residues. V shed 3 bases and J 4 bases; nucleotides not matched to a gene: 12.

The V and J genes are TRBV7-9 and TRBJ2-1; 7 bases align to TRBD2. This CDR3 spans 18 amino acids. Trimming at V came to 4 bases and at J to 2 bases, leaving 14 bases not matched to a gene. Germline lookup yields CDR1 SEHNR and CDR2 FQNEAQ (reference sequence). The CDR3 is CASSSPEAGVIPYNEQFF. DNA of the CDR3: TGTGCCAGCAGCTCACCAGAGGCGGGAGTAATCCCCTACAATGAGCAGTTCTTC.